The 21 T cell receptor beta chains in this list originate from one sample, sequenced in a study of T cells in Graves' hyperthyroidism and ophthalmopathy. RNA transcripts gave rise to amplified TCR beta CDR3 regions. The HTBI set primed first-round TCR CDR3 RT-PCR. A single record per CDR3 protein comes from TCRdb applying MiXCR to the multiplex PCR reads. This sample has about 560,000 distinct CDR3 sequences, with 16% found just once. Sequenced: blood. The receptors originated from a woman aged 18-29 years with Graves' hyperthyroidism.

This clonotype was seen only once. Germline is not matched at one junction end, which may reflect a read error. The chain carries TRBV7-9 and TRBJ2-2; 11 bases line up with TRBD2. The CDR3 covers 16 residues. In germline, CDR1 is SEHNR, CDR2 FQNEAQ (reference sequence). The CDR3: CANSKTSGSRTGELFF. The CDR3, as DNA: TGTGCCAACAGCAAAACTAGCGGGAGTCGTACCGGGGAGCTGTTTTTT.

The genes are TRBV7-9 and TRBJ2-1; no definite D call. V lost 5 bases and J 5 bases, leaving 13 bases between the germline ends. Germline-derived CDR1 and CDR2 are SEHNR and FQNEAQ (reference sequence). The CDR3 covers 14 residues. CDR3: CASSLWGNDNEQFF. The CDR3 region has the DNA TGTGCCAGCAGCCTTTGGGGAAACGACAATGAGCAGTTCTTC.

The V gene is TRBV20-1, the J gene TRBJ2-1, with 8 positions matching TRBD2. The CDR3 is 16 residues long. Germline assignment: CDR1 DFQATT and CDR2 SNEGSKA (reference sequence). The V segment lost 3 bases and the J segment 6 bases; nucleotides outside the gene matches: 13. The CDR3, as DNA: TGCAGTGCTAGTATGATCCAGAGCGGGAGTTTCAATGAGCAGTTCTTC. Translating gives CSASMIQSGSFNEQFF.

This clonotype occurred a few times. The V gene is TRBV15, the J gene TRBJ1-4; 9 bases map to TRBD1. Germline lookup yields CDR1 LNHNV and CDR2 YYDKDF (reference sequence). The CDR3 runs 16 residues. Trimming cost V 2 bases and J 7 bases; bases outside gene matches: 8. CDR3 region: CATSRPEGTGSEKLFF. CDR3 nucleotide sequence: TGTGCCACCAGCAGACCGGAAGGGACAGGGAGTGAAAAACTGTTTTTT. The full variable domain, completed using reference TRBV15 and TRBJ1-4, is DAMVIQNPRYQVTQFGKPVTLSCSQTLNHNVMYWYQQKSSQAPKLLFHYYDKDFNNEADTPDNFQSRRPNTSFCFLDIRSPGLGDTAMYLCATSRPEGTGSEKLFFGSGTQLSVL.

This clonotype was observed at least ten times. The rearrangement links TRBV2 to TRBJ1-2; 7 nucleotides align to TRBD1. In germline, CDR1 is SNHLY, CDR2 FYNNEI. The CDR3 has 13 amino acids. Trimming took 6 bases from V and 2 from J; bases not matched to a gene: 3. The CDR3 sequence: CASSADRNYGYTF. As DNA, the CDR3 is TGTGCCAGCAGCGCGGACAGGAACTATGGCTACACCTTC.

CDR3 amino acids: CASSQARLAGGPRDTQYF. In nucleotides, the CDR3 is TGTGCCAGCAGCCAGGCGAGACTAGCGGGGGGACCTCGCGATACGCAGTATTTT. This chain uses TRBV3-1 with TRBJ2-3; 13 bases align to TRBD2. V shed 3 bases, J shed 6 bases, and the junction held 12 bases outside the gene matches. The CDR3 spans 18 residues. Germline CDR1 is LGHDT and CDR2 is YNNKEL (reference sequence).

This chain uses TRBV10-2 with TRBJ2-2; 10 nucleotides line up with TRBD2. Germline loops: CDR1 WSHSY, CDR2 SAAADI. This CDR3 is built from 15 residues. With V trimmed by 9 bases and J by 5 bases, 9 bases remained unmatched. CDR3 loop: CARGKREGRTGELFF. CDR3 nucleotides: TGCGCCAGAGGGAAGCGGGAGGGCCGAACCGGGGAGCTGTTTTTT.

V usage is TRBV5-1 and J usage is TRBJ2-1, with D unclear. This CDR3 has 14 amino acids. Germline V CDR1 and CDR2: SGHRS, YFSETQ. Trimming removed 4 bases from V and 3 bases from J, with 11 bases in between. CDR3: CASSPEAHYNEQFF. The CDR3 bases are TGCGCCAGCAGCCCCGAGGCACACTACAATGAGCAGTTCTTC.

The chain is built from TRBV7-9 and TRBJ2-7; D is unresolved. The germline V gene has CDR1 SEHNR and CDR2 FQNEAQ (reference sequence). The CDR3 length is 15 residues. The V end lost 2 bases, the J end lost 1 base, and 12 bases lay between the germline ends. The CDR3 region is CASSLWNGPSYEQYF. In nucleotides, the CDR3 is TGTGCCAGCAGCTTATGGAACGGCCCTTCCTACGAGCAGTACTTC.

In this sample, this clonotype turned up many times. The chain couples TRBV28 to TRBJ1-6; D call uncertain. The CDR3 consists of 14 residues. Trimming shortened V by 6 bases and J by 7 bases, and 13 bases separated the two germline ends. Looked up from germline, CDR1 is MDHEN and CDR2 is SYDVKM. Here the CDR3 reads CASSLYGVNSPLHF. The CDR3 DNA is TGTGCCAGCAGCCTTTACGGCGTGAATTCACCCCTCCACTTT.

V is TRBV28 and J is TRBJ2-1; tentatively, D is TRBD2 (5 bases). CDR3 length: 16 residues. CDR1 is MDHEN and CDR2 is SYDVKM in the germline V gene. V was pared by 6 bases and J by 5 bases, with 20 bases between. In DNA, the CDR3 is TGTGCCAGCAGACCACCCGGGAAGCGGAGAAACAATGAGCAGTTCTTC. Its protein is CASRPPGKRRNNEQFF.

This clonotype was seen ten or more times. The gene calls are TRBV28 and TRBJ2-1, with TRBD2 matching over 12 bases. CDR1 and CDR2 (germline): MDHEN, SYDVKM. V gave up 5 bases and J gave up 1 base; unmatched junction bases: 15. The CDR3 sequence is 20 residues long. In nucleotides, the CDR3 is TGTGCCAGCAGTACGGTTCTCGGAGCTAGCGGGGGGGGTTCCTACAATGAGCAGTTCTTC. Translating it yields CASSTVLGASGGGSYNEQFF.

This clonotype was seen repeatedly, ten times or more. The gene calls are TRBV11-3 and TRBJ2-1; 11 positions agree with TRBD2. The CDR3 length is 14 residues. Germline CDR1 reads SGHNT; CDR2 reads YENEEA. V was pared by 6 bases and J by 8 bases, with 6 bases of the junction left unmatched. CDR3 coding DNA: TGTGCCAGCAGGTCTAGCGGGGGGATGCATGAGCAGTTCTTC. Translated, it gives CASRSSGGMHEQFF.

This rearrangement joins TRBV28 to TRBJ2-7; TRBD2 aligns across 11 bases. Germline V CDR1 and CDR2: MDHEN, SYDVKM. The CDR3 is 15 residues long. V was pared by 5 bases and J by 4 bases, with 7 bases of the junction left unmatched. The CDR3 nucleotides read TGTGCCAGCAGTCCTCAACTAGCGGGAGTTTACGAGCAGTACTTC. Its protein is CASSPQLAGVYEQYF.

This clonotype was observed at least ten times. The gene calls are TRBV18 and TRBJ1-2; no clear D. This CDR3 is built from 13 residues. The V gene's germline CDR1 is KGHSH and CDR2 LQKENI. Trimming took off 2 bases at V and 7 bases at J, with 11 bases between the two ends. For the CDR3, the DNA is TGTGCCAGCTCACCAAGCCTAGAGAGTGGCTACACCTTC. Its translation: CASSPSLESGYTF.

The J gene is TRBJ1-5, the V gene TRBV4-3, with D perhaps matching TRBD1 (5 bases). CDR1 LGHNA and CDR2 YSLEER come from the germline V gene. The CDR3 runs 16 residues. Trimming cost V 4 bases and J 4 bases, with 17 bases left between them. CDR3 nucleotides: TGCGCCAGCAGCCCAACTGTGGGGGAGAGGAATCAGCCCCAGCATTTT. This encodes CASSPTVGERNQPQHF.

This clonotype was seen at least ten times. V and J are TRBV3-1 and TRBJ2-1, with 12 bases lining up with TRBD2. V shed 4 bases and J 2 bases; nucleotides not matched to a gene: 6. The germline gives CDR1 LGHDT, CDR2 YNNKEL (reference sequence). The CDR3 is 17 amino acids. CDR3 DNA: TGTGCCAGCAGCCCCAGACTAGCGGGAGATACCTACAATGAGCAGTTCTTC. Amino acids: CASSPRLAGDTYNEQFF.

This clonotype showed up just a few times. This chain joins TRBV6-2 or TRBV6-3 and TRBJ2-3; 9 bases agree with TRBD2. The CDR3 has 15 residues. J was trimmed by 6 bases and V by 4 bases; bases with no gene match: 8. CDR1 and CDR2 from the germline V gene are MNHEY and SVGEGT. CDR3 loop: CASSLLRGGLDTQYF. The DNA of the CDR3 is TGTGCCAGCAGTTTGTTGCGGGGGGGCCTTGATACGCAGTATTTT.

This clonotype came up many times. The chain couples TRBV2 to TRBJ2-3; D is possibly TRBD2 (7 bases). V lost 0 bases, J lost 0 bases, and 13 bases lay in between. Germline CDR1 SNHLY, CDR2 FYNNEI. The CDR3 totals 17 residues. The CDR3 DNA sequence: TGTGCCAGCAGTGAAGCGATTGGGAGGGGGAGCACAGATACGCAGTATTTT. Its protein product is CASSEAIGRGSTDTQYF.

The chain combines TRBV4-2 with TRBJ2-3; 8 bases line up with TRBD2. Trimming cost V 4 bases and J 0 bases; bases outside gene matches: 9. The length of the CDR3 is 17 residues. Germline lookup yields CDR1 LGHNA and CDR2 YNFKEQ. CDR3: CASSPRLGGGSTDTQYF. CDR3 in DNA: TGTGCCAGCAGCCCGCGACTAGGCGGGGGGAGCACAGATACGCAGTATTTT.

This clonotype showed up many times. J is TRBJ1-2 and V is TRBV6-1; no definite D call. Germline CDR1 is MNHNS and CDR2 is SASEGT. The CDR3 consists of 14 residues. Trimming stripped 7 bases from V and 4 bases from J, with 16 bases between. The CDR3 bases are TGTGCCAGCACCGAGCCCTACAACATCTATGGCTACACCTTC. It encodes CASTEPYNIYGYTF.